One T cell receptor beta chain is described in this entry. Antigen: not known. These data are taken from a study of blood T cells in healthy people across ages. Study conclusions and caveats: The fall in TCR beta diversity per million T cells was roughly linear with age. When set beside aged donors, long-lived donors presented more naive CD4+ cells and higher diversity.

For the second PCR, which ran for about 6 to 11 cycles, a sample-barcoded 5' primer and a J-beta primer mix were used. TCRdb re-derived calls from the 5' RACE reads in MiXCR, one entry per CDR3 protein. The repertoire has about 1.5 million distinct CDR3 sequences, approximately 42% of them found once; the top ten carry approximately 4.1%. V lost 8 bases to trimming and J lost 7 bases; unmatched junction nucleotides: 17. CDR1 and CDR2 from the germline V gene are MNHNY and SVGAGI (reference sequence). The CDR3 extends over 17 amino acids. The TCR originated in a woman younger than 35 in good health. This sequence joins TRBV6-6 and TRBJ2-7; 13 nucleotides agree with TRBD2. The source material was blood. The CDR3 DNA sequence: TGTGCCAGCCGACTAGCGGGGGGCGTGAGCTCCTACAATGAGCAGTACTTC. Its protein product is CASRLAGGVSSYNEQYF.